This entry concerns a single T cell receptor beta chain. Antigen unknown. The data derive from a study of OX40 agonist ivuxolimab in advanced cancers. For the study at large: An agonistic anti-OX40 (CD134) antibody, ivuxolimab, was used to treat the patients. Overall study results and limits: It was not determined which antigens were specifically recognized by the peripheral T cells that had undergone clonal expansion.

Method: immunoSEQ multiplex PCR; TCRdb's copy keeps in-frame clones and lacks some. The sample contains tens of thousands of clones, around 90% of which appear only once. Germline-derived CDR1 and CDR2 are MDHEN and SYDVKM. Trimming took off 6 bases at V and 3 bases at J, with 12 bases between the two ends. This CDR3 contains 13 residues. The sequence derives from an adult with an advanced solid tumor such as melanoma, head and neck, liver or kidney cancer. This chain uses TRBV28 with TRBJ2-7, with D possibly being TRBD2 (6 bases). The input for sequencing was CD4+ or CD8+ T cells sorted from blood, taken in a trial of the OX40 agonist ivuxolimab. Here the CDR3 reads CASSLGGFYEQYF. The CDR3 DNA is TGTGCCAGCAGCCTTGGAGGGTTCTACGAGCAGTACTTC. Based on the CDR3 plus reference TRBV28 and TRBJ2-7, the full variable domain is DVKVTQSSRYLVKRTGEKVFLECVQDMDHENMFWYRQDPGLGLRLIYFSYDVKMKEKGDIPEGYSVSREKKERFSLILESASTNQTSMYLCASSLGGFYEQYFGPGTRLTVT.